The sequence of this T cell receptor beta chain was determined in a study of shared clonotypes between healthy human individuals. Terminally differentiated effector memory CD45RA+ cells were excluded from the naive CD8 cells, which were CD45RO-negative and positively selected for CCR7. Repertoires were generated with immunoSEQ multiplex PCR, while TCRdb's copy carries only in-frame clones and drops some. The sample lists about 2 million clones, approximately 94% occurring once. Germline CDR1 and CDR2: SGDLS and YYNGEE. This CDR3 comprises 15 residues. Trimming stripped 4 bases from V and 6 bases from J, with 19 bases between.

The chain employs TRBV9 and TRBJ1-1; D remains ambiguous. The sample consisted of naive CD8+ T cells sorted from blood. This receptor was identified in a man between 18 and 29 years old in good health. In nucleotides, the CDR3 is TGTGCCAGCAGCCCCCCTAGGAGTACCAGCGCTGAAGCTTTCTTT. Translated: CASSPPRSTSAEAFF.